What follows are 22 T cell receptor beta chains derived from one specimen sequenced in a study of blood T cell repertoires in COVID-19. TCRdb's table, derived via immunoSEQ multiplex PCR, lists solely in-frame clones and lacks some. The sample consists of 250,000 to 300,000 clones, 82% of them appearing once. The specimen sequenced was PBMCs or T cells enriched from blood (not recorded which). The receptors shown here come from a middle-aged man who had been exposed to COVID-19.

The chain has TRBV10-1 and TRBJ2-1; D unclear. The ends were cut back, 3 bases at V and 4 bases at J, with 4 bases in the middle. CDR3 length: 12 residues. CDR1 is WNHNN, CDR2 SYGVQD, per germline (reference sequence). The CDR3 nucleotides read TGCGCCAGCAGTGACAGATACAATGAGCAGTTCTTC. Amino acids: CASSDRYNEQFF.

The chain combines TRBV7-3 with TRBJ1-6; 7 nucleotides match TRBD1. The ends lost 2 bases at V and 9 bases at J; junction bases unmatched: 4. In germline, CDR1 is SGHTA, CDR2 FQGTGA. The CDR3 runs to 14 residues. CDR3 sequence reads: CASSLGQGVSPLHF. The CDR3 DNA reads TGTGCCAGCAGCTTAGGGCAGGGGGTTTCACCCCTCCACTTT.

The chain couples TRBV29-1 to TRBJ2-5; possibly TRBD1 for D (6 bases). V was trimmed by 3 bases and J by 5 bases, leaving 13 bases between them. The germline CDR1 and CDR2 sequences are SQVTM and ANQGSEA. The CDR3 covers 13 residues. CDR3 nucleotides: TGCAGCGTTGAGTCAGGGGAGAGGGAGACCCAGTACTTC. Translation gives CSVESGERETQYF.

The J gene is TRBJ1-2, the V gene TRBV11-2; D perhaps matches TRBD1 (6 bases). V was clipped by 4 bases and J by 4 bases, with 13 bases between them. Germline CDR1 is SGHAT and CDR2 is FQNNGV. The CDR3 loop spans 14 amino acids. This chain's CDR3 is CASSYKTGIYGYTF. The CDR3 DNA reads TGTGCCAGCAGCTACAAAACAGGGATCTATGGCTACACCTTC.

V is TRBV30 and J is TRBJ2-5; 8 nucleotides agree with TRBD2. CDR3 length: 14 residues. CDR1 GTSNPN and CDR2 SVGIG come from the germline V gene (reference sequence). The junction had 13 bases not matched to a gene; V was cut back by 8 bases and J by 5 bases. CDR3 residues: CALNPAGGMETQYF. The DNA of the CDR3 is TGTGCCCTGAACCCCGCGGGAGGAATGGAGACCCAGTACTTC.

V gene TRBV11-2 combines with J gene TRBJ2-1, with D tentatively TRBD2 (6 bases). Germline loops: CDR1 SGHAT, CDR2 FQNNGV. The CDR3 loop spans 15 amino acids. Trimming took 7 bases from V and 10 from J, leaving 23 bases between them. The CDR3 bases are TGTGCCAGCACCGAGACCAGGACCCCCCGGGGGGAGCAGTTCTTC. Translated: CASTETRTPRGEQFF.

The chain has TRBV2 and TRBJ2-7; 9 positions agree with TRBD1. The V and J ends lost 6 bases and 3 bases, in that order; junction bases with no gene match: 9. Germline V gives CDR1 SNHLY, CDR2 FYNNEI. The CDR3 is made up of 15 amino acids. CDR3 protein: CASRRGQGLYYEQYF. The CDR3 DNA sequence: TGTGCCAGCAGGAGGGGACAGGGACTTTACTACGAGCAGTACTTC.

The genes are TRBV5-6 and TRBJ2-3, with 12 bases that match TRBD2. The CDR3 sequence is 17 residues long. V gave up 2 bases and J gave up 1 base; unmatched junction bases: 5. Germline CDR1 SGHDT, CDR2 YYEEEE. This CDR3 is CASSLRLAGDRTDTQYF. The CDR3 DNA reads as TGTGCCAGCAGCTTAAGACTAGCGGGAGACCGCACAGATACGCAGTATTTT.

This clone was detected ten times or more. The J gene is TRBJ2-7, the V gene TRBV27, with TRBD1 matching 11 bases. CDR1 and CDR2 from the germline V gene are MNHEY and SMNVEV (reference sequence). The CDR3 runs 18 residues. Trimming at V came to 5 bases and at J to 6 bases, leaving 18 bases not matched to a gene. CDR3 amino acids: CASSTTSSPGQGVVEQYF. The CDR3 DNA sequence: TGTGCCAGCAGTACCACCTCCTCTCCGGGACAGGGGGTGGTCGAGCAGTACTTC.

CDR3 DNA: TGTGCCAGCAGCAAGGGGAGGACTAGCGAGAACTACGAGCAGTACTTC. Its protein is CASSKGRTSENYEQYF. This chain uses TRBV21-1 with TRBJ2-7; the table gives TRBD2 as D, unverified against the DNA. TRBV21-1 is labeled a pseudogene. This CDR3 has 16 amino acids.

The genes are TRBV5-8 and TRBJ1-1; D gene unclear. This CDR3 has 14 residues. Per germline, CDR1 SGHTS and CDR2 YDEGEE. The V and J ends lost 4 bases and 8 bases respectively, with 18 bases between them. CDR3: CASSLDPGRTEAFF. The CDR3 DNA reads TGTGCCAGCAGCCTCGACCCAGGAAGAACCGAAGCTTTCTTT.

The gene calls are TRBV29-1 and TRBJ1-4, with 9 bases lining up with TRBD1. The CDR3 is 12 amino acids. V lost 4 bases to trimming and J lost 13 bases; unmatched junction nucleotides: 7. Germline V CDR1 and CDR2: SQVTM, ANQGSEA. CDR3 sequence reads: CSVGTGVRGLFF. The CDR3 DNA follows: TGCAGCGTTGGGACAGGGGTTCGGGGACTGTTTTTT.

V usage is TRBV28 and J usage is TRBJ1-4; TRBD1 might be the D (5 bases). There are 14 residues in the CDR3. V lost 1 base, J lost 7 bases, and 10 bases lay in between. Germline loops: CDR1 MDHEN, CDR2 SYDVKM. CDR3 region: CASSLLTDSEKLFF. CDR3 bases: TGTGCCAGCAGTTTATTGACAGACTCTGAAAAACTGTTTTTT.

This clone has more than one count but fewer than ten. The chain combines TRBV29-1 with TRBJ2-3; D is perhaps TRBD1 (5 bases). V lost 8 bases and J lost 3, with 12 bases in between. Germline CDR1 is SQVTM and CDR2 is ANQGSEA. The CDR3 runs 12 residues. The CDR3 DNA reads as TGCAGCCTATCACAGGAGACAGATACGCAGTATTTT. Translated, it gives CSLSQETDTQYF.

The rearrangement uses TRBV29-1 and TRBJ2-3; maybe TRBD2 (6 bases). The CDR3 covers 15 residues. Germline CDR1 SQVTM, CDR2 ANQGSEA. The CDR3 region is CSYKEAGTITDTQYF. CDR3 nucleotide sequence: TGCAGTTACAAGGAGGCGGGAACTATCACAGATACGCAGTATTTT.

The chain joins TRBV29-1 to TRBJ2-2; the D is unclear. CDR3 length equals 11 residues. Germline CDR1 is SQVTM and CDR2 is ANQGSEA. Trimming stripped 5 bases from V and 11 bases from J, with 12 bases between. The CDR3 is CSVHQASELFF. As DNA, the CDR3 is TGCAGCGTTCATCAGGCCTCAGAGCTGTTTTTT.

The chain employs TRBV30 and TRBJ2-1; D not resolved. Germline CDR1 and CDR2: GTSNPN and SVGIG (reference sequence). This CDR3 spans 13 amino acids. The V end lost 5 bases, the J end lost 8 bases, and 16 bases lay between the germline ends. The CDR3 here is CAWSRFADDEQFF. CDR3 nucleotides: TGTGCCTGGTCGCGATTTGCCGATGATGAGCAGTTCTTC.

V and J are TRBV2 and TRBJ1-3; D is uncertain. The CDR3 is 14 residues long. Germline V lookup: CDR1 SNHLY, CDR2 FYNNEI. The V end was cut by 6 bases, the J end by 4 bases, with 13 bases between. The CDR3 DNA follows: TGTGCCAGCAGGCCGGACTTGTTAGGAAACACCATATATTTT. It codes for CASRPDLLGNTIYF.

The chain links TRBV20-1 to TRBJ2-1; TRBD2 might be the D (5 bases). The CDR3 has 11 residues. The ends were cut back, 2 bases at V and 7 bases at J, with 6 bases in the middle. The germline gives CDR1 DFQATT, CDR2 SNEGSKA (reference sequence). The CDR3 DNA reads TGCAGTGCTAGATGGAGGAATGAGCAGTTCTTC. This sequence encodes CSARWRNEQFF.

V usage is TRBV5-6 and J usage is TRBJ2-7; D gene uncertain. V lost 4 bases, J lost 13 bases, and 24 bases lay in between. The CDR3 has 14 amino acids. Germline V gives CDR1 SGHDT, CDR2 YYEEEE. The CDR3 loop is CASSQALVGLEEYF. DNA of the CDR3: TGTGCCAGCAGCCAAGCCTTGGTCGGGTTGGAAGAATACTTC.

The chain links TRBV29-1 to TRBJ1-4; 11 bases fit TRBD1. This CDR3 region has 13 residues. Germline values: CDR1 SQVTM, CDR2 ANQGSEA. The ends lost 6 bases at V and 6 bases at J; junction bases unmatched: 3. The CDR3 DNA sequence: TGCAGCGTCGGACAGGGGGCACATGAAAAACTGTTTTTT. Its translation: CSVGQGAHEKLFF.

On this clone itself: The same CDR3 also results from other DNA sequences found in this sample. The chain couples TRBV29-1 to TRBJ1-1, with D maybe TRBD1 (5 bases). Germline-derived CDR1 and CDR2 are SQVTM and ANQGSEA. Trimming cost V 4 bases and J 5 bases, with 8 bases left between them. This CDR3 spans 11 amino acids. The CDR3, as DNA: TGCAGCGTTGTTCGGGGGACTGAAGCTTTCTTT. It translates to CSVVRGTEAFF.